This TCR beta chain is drawn from a study of PD-L1 blockade in urothelial cancer. Only in-frame clones appear in the TCRdb table, and some are missing; sequencing was by immunoSEQ multiplex PCR. Of approximately 32,000 clones listed, around 84% are singletons. Within the sample, this clone is medium-sized. The input for sequencing was PBMCs, taken around atezolizumab (anti-PD-L1) treatment. The TCR was taken from a man in his fifties or sixties with urothelial cancer.

The chain's CDR3 is CASSLRDRPLMGSYEQYF. The CDR3, as DNA: TGTGCCAGCTCACTCCGGGACAGGCCCCTAATGGGGTCCTACGAGCAGTACTTC. The V call is TRBV18, the J call TRBJ2-7; the match to TRBD1 covers 8 bases. CDR1 and CDR2 from the germline V gene are KGHSH and LQKENI. This CDR3 has 18 amino acids. V lost 4 bases to trimming and J lost 1 base; unmatched junction nucleotides: 15.